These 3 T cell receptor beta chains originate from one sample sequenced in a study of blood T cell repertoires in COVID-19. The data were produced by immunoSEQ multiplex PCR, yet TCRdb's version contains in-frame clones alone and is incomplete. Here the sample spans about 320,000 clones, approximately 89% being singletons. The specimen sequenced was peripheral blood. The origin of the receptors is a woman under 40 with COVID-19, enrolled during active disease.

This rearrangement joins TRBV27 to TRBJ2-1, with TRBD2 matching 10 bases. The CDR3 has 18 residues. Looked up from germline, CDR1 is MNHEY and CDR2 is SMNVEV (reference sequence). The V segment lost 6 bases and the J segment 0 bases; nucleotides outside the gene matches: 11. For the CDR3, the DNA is TGTGCCAGCAGCCTAGCGGGGGACCTTTCGAGCTCCTACAATGAGCAGTTCTTC. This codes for CASSLAGDLSSSYNEQFF.

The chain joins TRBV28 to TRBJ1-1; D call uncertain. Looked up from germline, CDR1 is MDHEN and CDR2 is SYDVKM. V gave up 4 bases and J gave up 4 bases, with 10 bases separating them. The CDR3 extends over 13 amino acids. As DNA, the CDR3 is TGTGCCAGCAGTTCGGGTGGAATCACTGAAGCTTTCTTT. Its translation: CASSSGGITEAFF.

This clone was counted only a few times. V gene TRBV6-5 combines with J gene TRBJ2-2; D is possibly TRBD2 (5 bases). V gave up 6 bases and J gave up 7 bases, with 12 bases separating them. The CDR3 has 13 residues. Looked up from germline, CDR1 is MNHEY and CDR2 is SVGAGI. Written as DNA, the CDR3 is TGTGCCAGCAGCGAGACGGGGAACGGGGAGCTGTTTTTT. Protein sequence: CASSETGNGELFF.